Listed here are 17 T cell receptor beta chains from one sample, sequenced in a study of cytomegalovirus exposure and HLA in healthy donors. In the PCR, 60 Vbeta and 13 Jbeta primers were used. Profiling relied on immunoSEQ multiplex PCR, and the TCRdb table lists in-frame clones only, not all of them. The table lists around 64,000 clones, roughly 87% of them singletons. Sequenced material: PBMCs. These receptors were obtained from a female donor in good health and CMV-seronegative.

The count of this clone is one. The genes are TRBV30 and TRBJ2-1, with TRBD2 matching over 9 bases. Germline CDR1 reads GTSNPN; CDR2 reads SVGIG (reference sequence). The CDR3 runs 14 residues. V gave up 0 bases and J gave up 9 bases; unmatched junction bases: 6. CDR3 protein: CAWSVGGGAGEQFF. The CDR3 bases are TGTGCCTGGAGTGTAGGCGGGGGGGCCGGTGAGCAGTTCTTC.

The rearrangement joins TRBV6-5 to TRBJ1-1, with no clear D. This CDR3 spans 15 amino acids. Germline V gene sequence: CDR1 MNHEY, CDR2 SVGAGI. Trimming took 0 bases from V and 7 from J, leaving 15 bases between them. The CDR3 loop reads CASSYSGKGSDEAFF. In nucleotides, the CDR3 is TGTGCCAGCAGTTACTCGGGAAAAGGGAGTGATGAAGCTTTCTTT.

This chain joins TRBV6-6 and TRBJ2-3; 7 bases align to TRBD1. Germline CDR1 and CDR2: MNHNY and SVGAGI (reference sequence). This CDR3 is 14 amino acids long. J lost 3 bases, V lost 7 bases, and 7 bases had no gene match. Here the CDR3 reads CASTHRQGTDTQYF. The CDR3 DNA is TGTGCCAGCACCCATCGACAGGGAACAGATACGCAGTATTTT.

The V and J genes are TRBV7-9 and TRBJ1-5; maybe TRBD1 (6 bases). Germline lookup yields CDR1 SEHNR and CDR2 FQNEAQ (reference sequence). V was cut by 5 bases and J by 3 bases, with 11 bases left in between. The CDR3 consists of 14 residues. The CDR3 region has the DNA TGTGCCAGCAGCCTAGGGGGGGTCAATCAGCCCCAGCATTTT. This sequence encodes CASSLGGVNQPQHF.

The CDR3 nucleotides read TGTGCCTCCAAACAGGGGGAAGGCACTGAAGCTTTCTTT. It is translated as CASKQGEGTEAFF. The chain has TRBV15 and TRBJ1-1; the match to TRBD1 covers 8 bases. CDR1 is LNHNV and CDR2 is YYDKDF in the germline V gene (reference sequence). Unmatched junction bases numbered 9, after V lost 11 bases and J lost 4 bases. This CDR3 is built from 13 residues.

The chain links TRBV28 to TRBJ2-5; D is perhaps TRBD2 (5 bases). The CDR3 runs to 15 residues. The V and J ends lost 6 bases and 2 bases respectively, with 16 bases between them. Germline V gene lookup returns CDR1 MDHEN and CDR2 SYDVKM. DNA of the CDR3: TGTGCCAGCAGACCCCAAATAGCGTTACAAGAGACCCAGTACTTC. Translating it yields CASRPQIALQETQYF.

This chain links TRBV6-5 with TRBJ1-2; 7 bases agree with TRBD1. V lost 2 bases and J lost 4; bases outside the gene matches: 10. CDR3 size: 16 residues. Germline V gene data show CDR1 as MNHEY and CDR2 as SVGAGI. The CDR3 bases are TGTGCCAGCAGTTACACCCATTTGACAGGGAGCTATGGCTACACCTTC. It specifies CASSYTHLTGSYGYTF.

There are a few counts of this clone. The V gene is TRBV9, the J gene TRBJ1-5; D is perhaps TRBD1 (5 bases). This CDR3 is 16 amino acids long. Trimming shortened V by 0 bases and J by 1 base, and 11 bases separated the two germline ends. Looked up from germline, CDR1 is SGDLS and CDR2 is YYNGEE. In DNA form, the CDR3 reads TGTGCCAGCAGCGTAGTTCAGGGTCCGAGCAATCAGCCCCAGCATTTT. Translating gives CASSVVQGPSNQPQHF.

V usage is TRBV7-2 and J usage is TRBJ2-5, with D possibly being TRBD1 (6 bases). The assigned J gene may be wrong: the sequence end matches TRBJ2-7 better. The CDR3 extends over 15 amino acids. Germline V gene sequence: CDR1 SGHTA, CDR2 FQGNSA. In nucleotides, the CDR3 is TGTGCCAGCAGCTTAGGGCAGGGGCCCACCTACGAGCAGTACTTC. Protein product: CASSLGQGPTYEQYF.

The CDR3 DNA is TGTGCCAGTAGTATCAGGGATTCACCCCTCCACTTT. This translates into CASSIRDSPLHF. The V gene is TRBV19, the J gene TRBJ1-6, with D perhaps TRBD1 (5 bases). The V end lost 3 bases, the J end lost 8 bases, and 5 bases lay between the germline ends. Germline V gene data show CDR1 as LNHDA and CDR2 as SQIVND (reference sequence). CDR3 size: 12 residues.

This chain links TRBV28 with TRBJ2-7, with D possibly TRBD2 on 5 matching bases. The CDR3 is 13 residues long. Germline V lookup: CDR1 MDHEN, CDR2 SYDVKM. The germline V and J ends were trimmed by 5 bases and 3 bases, with 11 bases remaining between them. The CDR3 DNA is TGTGCCAGCAGTCTTATCGGGGTCTACGAGCAGTACTTC. Amino acids: CASSLIGVYEQYF.

The chain joins TRBV5-8 to TRBJ1-1; D ambiguous. The V and J ends lost 2 bases and 3 bases respectively, with 5 bases between them. Germline V gene data show CDR1 as SGHTS and CDR2 as YDEGEE. The length of the CDR3 is 12 residues. CDR3 DNA sequence: TGTGCCAGCAGCTTCGGGTACACTGAAGCTTTCTTT. This codes for CASSFGYTEAFF.

The J gene is TRBJ2-1, the V gene TRBV18, with D possibly matching TRBD2 (6 bases). Trimming removed 8 bases at V and 6 bases at J, with 8 bases between. The CDR3 has 11 amino acids. CDR1 is KGHSH and CDR2 is LQKENI in the germline V gene. The CDR3 reads CASRDSNEQFF. The CDR3 DNA reads as TGTGCCAGCCGGGACTCCAATGAGCAGTTCTTC. The complete variable domain, with remaining parts taken from reference TRBV18 and TRBJ2-1, reads NAGVMQNPRHLVRRRGQEARLRCSPMKGHSHVYWYRQLPEEGLKFMVYLQKENIIDESGMPKERFSAEFPKEGPSILRIQQVVRGDSAAYFCASRDSNEQFFGPGTRLTVL.

This chain joins TRBV7-8 and TRBJ1-1; D not resolved. Germline CDR1 is SGHVS and CDR2 is FQNEAQ. The CDR3 is made up of 13 amino acids. V lost 1 base and J 1 base, leaving 4 bases between the germline ends. The CDR3 nucleotides are TGTGCCAGCAGCTTAGGCAGGAACACTGAAGCTTTCTTT. The encoded protein is CASSLGRNTEAFF.

This chain connects TRBV7-3 to TRBJ2-5; 7 positions match TRBD1. Germline V gene lookup returns CDR1 SGHTA and CDR2 FQGTGA. The CDR3 totals 15 residues. After removal of 4 bases from V and 2 bases from J, the junction contained 7 bases not matched to a gene. The CDR3 DNA reads TGTGCCAGCAGCTCGACGGGACAGTCACAAGAGACCCAGTACTTC. The encoded protein is CASSSTGQSQETQYF.

The V gene is TRBV5-4, the J gene TRBJ2-3; TRBD2 is a possible D gene (5 bases). This CDR3 is built from 14 residues. V lost 4 bases and J 0 bases, leaving 9 bases between the germline ends. CDR1 and CDR2 from the germline V gene are SGHNT and YYREEE (reference sequence). CDR3 loop: CASSPWTSTDTQYF. The CDR3 nucleotides are TGTGCCAGCAGCCCCTGGACTAGCACAGATACGCAGTATTTT.

V and J are TRBV9 and TRBJ2-2, with D possibly TRBD1 on 5 matching bases. The V gene's germline CDR1 is SGDLS and CDR2 YYNGEE. The length of the CDR3 is 14 residues. Between the trimmed V and J ends, which lost 0 bases and 6 bases, there was a span of 9 bases. Here the CDR3 reads CASSVVQGSGELFF. CDR3 nucleotide sequence: TGTGCCAGCAGCGTAGTCCAGGGATCCGGGGAGCTGTTTTTT.